The rows below give T cell receptor beta chains drawn from one sample of a study of radiotherapy plus CTLA-4 blockade in lung cancer. Only in-frame clones appear in the TCRdb table, and some are missing; sequencing was by immunoSEQ multiplex PCR. In the table there are about 38,000 clones, about 70% of which are singletons. Sequenced material: peripheral blood, taken from a patient treated with radiotherapy plus ipilimumab. All receptors come from a human donor with non-small cell lung cancer who had stable disease on radiotherapy plus ipilimumab. CDR3s leave out the opening cysteine and the closing phenylalanine or tryptophan.

v_gene: TRBV7-9; j_gene: TRBJ2-3; CDR3aa: ASSLEGGGAQY
v_gene: TRBV29-1; j_gene: TRBJ1-1; CDR3aa: SVHRGLVVDTEAF
v_gene: TRBV7-2; j_gene: TRBJ1-2; CDR3aa: ASSRGSTVIGSGYT
v_gene: TRBV7-2; j_gene: TRBJ2-7; CDR3aa: ASSVGQGFYEQY
v_gene: TRBV11-3; j_gene: TRBJ1-2; CDR3aa: ASSALGYYGYT
v_gene: TRBV11-2; j_gene: TRBJ1-2; CDR3aa: ASSLEGGIGYT
v_gene: TRBV28; j_gene: TRBJ2-1; CDR3aa: ASSLGVPWEQF
v_gene: TRBV28; j_gene: TRBJ1-1; CDR3aa: ASLAGALEAF
v_gene: TRBV6-4; j_gene: TRBJ2-2; CDR3aa: ASSDSQDTGELF
v_gene: TRBV9; j_gene: TRBJ1-5; CDR3aa: ASSAGQGGYSNQPQH
v_gene: TRBV29-1; j_gene: TRBJ1-1; CDR3aa: SVSKAPGTGEAF
v_gene: TRBV7-2; j_gene: TRBJ2-6; CDR3aa: ASSLGPAGLSSGANVLT
v_gene: TRBV15; j_gene: TRBJ2-3; CDR3aa: AIAGGQTTDTQY
v_gene: TRBV7-6; j_gene: TRBJ1-2; CDR3aa: ASSLNGNYGYT
v_gene: TRBV10-1; j_gene: TRBJ1-1; CDR3aa: ASSDLGFEAF